Listed below are T cell receptor beta chains from one sample, sequenced in a study of blood T cell repertoires in COVID-19. Assay used: immunoSEQ multiplex PCR; TCRdb lists only in-frame clones, some missing. The sample includes 200,000 to 300,000 clones, approximately 85% of them seen just once. Material for sequencing was peripheral blood. These receptors were taken from a human donor in a cohort sampled during active COVID-19. Each CDR3 is given with its conserved first and last residue. The order of the fields is J gene, D gene, clone size, V gene, CDR3 DNA, CDR3 protein. A D gene is named only where the DNA matches it firmly. The listing skips clone size in some rows; elsewhere it reads once, few, many or a size class.

>TRBJ2-6|TRBD1|.|TRBV2
TGTGCCAGTTGTAAGGACAGGGGGCAGGTGGGGGCCAACGTCCTGACTTTC
CASCKDRGQVGANVLTF
>TRBJ2-7|TRBD2|.|TRBV7-6
TGTGCCAGCAGCTTAGCGGGGGCTAGCGGGATCCCCTACGAGCAGTACTTC
CASSLAGASGIPYEQYF
>TRBJ1-5|TRBD1|.|TRBV19
TGTGCCAGTCACGTGACAGGGGGACTCTATAGCAATCAGCCCCAGCATTTT
CASHVTGGLYSNQPQHF
>TRBJ1-5|.|.|TRBV5-5
TGTGCCAGCAGCTTGGACCGGGGGGGCAATCAGCCCCAGCATTTT
CASSLDRGGNQPQHF
>TRBJ2-7|.|.|TRBV27
TGTGCCAGCAGTTTAAGAAGAGGGGGCTACGAGCAGTACTTC
CASSLRRGGYEQYF
>TRBJ1-5|.|.|TRBV5-4
TGTGCCAGCAGCTTGGGAGGTCGGAGCAATCAGCCCCAGCATTTT
CASSLGGRSNQPQHF
>TRBJ1-1|.|.|TRBV7-3
TGTGCCAGCAGCCCACCAGGGCCCGGAAATAAAGCTTTCTTT
CASSPPGPGNKAFF
>TRBJ1-4|.|.|TRBV15
TGTGCCACCAGCAGAGAGGGCAGGGATGGTGAAAAACTGTTTTTT
CATSREGRDGEKLFF
>TRBJ2-7|TRBD2|once|TRBV5-4
TGTGCCAGCAGCTTGGTGGCGGGAGGGTTATACGAGCAGTACTTC
CASSLVAGGLYEQYF
>TRBJ1-1|.|.|TRBV25-1
TGTGCCAGCAGTGAATTCGACGACAGCGGGTCTCCTGAAGCTTTCTTT
CASSEFDDSGSPEAFF
>TRBJ1-1|.|once|TRBV5-1
TGCGCCAGCAGCAGTCAGGAGGGAGGTCGGACTGAAGCTTTCTTT
CASSSQEGGRTEAFF
>TRBJ1-6|.|.|TRBV5-1
TGCGCCAGCAGCTTGTCCGGGGATTCACCCCTCCACTTT
CASSLSGDSPLHF
>TRBJ2-7|TRBD1|.|TRBV10-3
TGTGCCATCAGTGCTCCGGGACAGGACTACTACGAGCAGTACTTC
CAISAPGQDYYEQYF
>TRBJ2-7|.|.|TRBV19
TGTGCCAGTAGTGCGGGACAGACCTACGAGCAGTACTTC
CASSAGQTYEQYF
>TRBJ2-5|.|.|TRBV5-8
TGTGCCAGCAGCCTGGACGAGGAAGAGACCCAGTACTTC
CASSLDEEETQYF
>TRBJ2-7|.|.|TRBV6-2/TRBV6-3
TGTGCCAGCAGTTTGACGACTCTTATCGAGCAGTACTTC
CASSLTTLIEQYF
>TRBJ2-7|TRBD2|.|TRBV7-9
TGTGCCAGCAGCCGGGCGAGCGGGGTCTCGACTATCTACGAGCAGTACTTC
CASSRASGVSTIYEQYF
>TRBJ1-1|.|once|TRBV6-5
TGTGCCAGCACAACCACCTGGTCAGCTGAAGCTTTCTTT
CASTTTWSAEAFF
>TRBJ1-2|.|few|TRBV19
TGTGCCAGTAGTATGAACAGGAACTATGGCTACACCTTC
CASSMNRNYGYTF
>TRBJ1-5|TRBD1|.|TRBV7-7
TGTGCTAGCAGTACCAGACAGGGAGAAGGGGGCAATCAGCCCCAGCATTTT
CASSTRQGEGGNQPQHF
>TRBJ1-2|.|.|TRBV28
TGTGCCAGCAGCCGCGGATACGGCTACACCTTC
CASSRGYGYTF
>TRBJ2-7|.|.|TRBV7-2
TGTGCCAGCAGCTTAGTGGGGGGAGACGAGCAGTACTTC
CASSLVGGDEQYF
>TRBJ1-5|.|once|TRBV20-1
TGCAGTGCTAGTAAGTCAGTTAATAGCAATCAGCCCCAGCATTTT
CSASKSVNSNQPQHF
>TRBJ2-7|.|.|TRBV6-5
TGTGCGGGGGGGCGGGAGCACCTGGACTTC
CAGGREHLDF
>TRBJ2-7|TRBD1|.|TRBV27
TGTGCCAGCAGTTATGAGGGGCAGGGGGTAAGATACTTC
CASSYEGQGVRYF
>TRBJ1-1|.|.|TRBV7-9
TGTGCCAGCAGCTTAGTTTCGGTCCCTGAAGCTTTCTTT
CASSLVSVPEAFF
>TRBJ2-7|.|.|TRBV29-1
TGCAGCGCTGCTGGGCTAACTAGCTCCTACGAGCAGTACTTC
CSAAGLTSSYEQYF
>TRBJ1-2|TRBD1|.|TRBV28
TGTGCCAGCAGCTTAACCGCTGGACAGGCTTTTGGTGGCTACACCTTC
CASSLTAGQAFGGYTF
>TRBJ1-4|.|.|TRBV14
TGTGCCAGCAGCCGCACCCACAGCCCCAATGAAAAACTGTTTTTT
CASSRTHSPNEKLFF
>TRBJ2-1|TRBD2|once|TRBV27
TGTGCCAGCAGTTTACCTCCCGGACTAGCGGGACAAGTTGGCGATGAGCAGTTCTTC
CASSLPPGLAGQVGDEQFF
>TRBJ1-6|TRBD1|.|TRBV4-3
TGCGCCAGCAGCCAAGAGGCCCGGACAGGGTATAATTCACCCCTCCACTTT
CASSQEARTGYNSPLHF
>TRBJ1-3|TRBD1|.|TRBV9
TGTGCCAGCAGCGTAGGATCGGCAGGGGGCGGAAACACCATATATTTT
CASSVGSAGGGNTIYF
>TRBJ2-7|.|.|TRBV3-1/TRBV3-2
TGTGCCAGCACCCCACGGGGGGCGGTCTACGAGCAGTACTTC
CASTPRGAVYEQYF
>TRBJ1-5|TRBD1|.|TRBV29-1
TGCAGCGTCGGACAGGGGGATCAGCCCCAGCATTTT
CSVGQGDQPQHF
>TRBJ1-1|TRBD1|once|TRBV25-1
TGTGCCAGCAGGAAGAGGGGGACAGCGAACACTGAAGCTTTCTTT
CASRKRGTANTEAFF
>TRBJ2-1|TRBD2|.|TRBV24-1
TGTGCCACCAGTGACCGTACTAGCGGGGGACGGGAGCAGTTCTTC
CATSDRTSGGREQFF
>TRBJ1-2|.|.|TRBV28
TGTGCCAGCAGTCCCGAGAACTATGGCTACACCTTC
CASSPENYGYTF
>TRBJ1-1|.|.|TRBV4-1
TGCGCCAGCAGCCAAGAGGACAGTTGGAACACTGAAGCTTTCTTT
CASSQEDSWNTEAFF
>TRBJ2-7|TRBD2|.|TRBV7-3
TGTGCCAGCAGCTTAAGGTCGGCTAGCGGGGCCTACGAGCAGTACTTC
CASSLRSASGAYEQYF
>TRBJ2-1|TRBD1|.|TRBV4-2
TGTGCCAGCAGCCAAGGGTACAGGGGGCGAAATGAGCAGTTCTTC
CASSQGYRGRNEQFF
>TRBJ1-1|.|.|TRBV2
TGTGCCAGCACCCGACAGCCGAACACTGAAGCTTTCTTT
CASTRQPNTEAFF